The 17 T cell receptor beta chains reported below all come from one sample, sequenced in a study of regulatory T cells in long-lasting Graves disease. Indicated time point: newly diagnosed GD, antithyroid drugs for less than 3 months. From PBMCs, RNA was extracted and then used to make the TCR library. Library construction for TCR beta used iRepertoire HTBI primers and Arm-PCR of CDR3 regions. TCRdb used MiXCR to reprocess the multiplex PCR reads, holding one entry per CDR3 protein. The table records more than 300,000 distinct CDR3 sequences, approximately 12% of them present only once. This sample was shared with a second study, whose subject was T cells in Graves' hyperthyroidism and ophthalmopathy.

The starting material was peripheral blood mononuclear cells (PBMCs), obtained at new diagnosis, from a patient treated with antithyroid drugs. All receptors come from a woman aged 18-29 years with Graves disease.

A few counts support this clonotype. The chain links TRBV19 to TRBJ1-1; D possibly corresponds to TRBD1 (5 bases). Trimming removed 6 bases at V and 1 base at J, with 12 bases between. The CDR3 is made up of 14 amino acids. Germline V gene lookup returns CDR1 LNHDA and CDR2 SQIVND (reference sequence). The CDR3 nucleotides are TGTGCCAGTAGCGGGGGGTCCCAGAACACTGAAGCTTTCTTT. This codes for CASSGGSQNTEAFF.

Ten or more counts support this clonotype. The chain uses TRBV12-3 or TRBV12-4 and TRBJ1-5; TRBD1 matches 11 bases. The CDR3 loop spans 21 amino acids. V lost 3 bases and J lost 1; bases outside the gene matches: 17. CDR3 residues: CASSFGGGDRGRGLSNQPQHF. CDR3 DNA sequence: TGTGCCAGCAGTTTCGGAGGTGGGGACAGGGGGAGAGGTCTGAGCAATCAGCCCCAGCATTTT.

This clonotype appeared a few times. The chain joins TRBV7-9 to TRBJ2-3; D is tentatively TRBD1 or TRBD2 (5 bases each). CDR1 and CDR2 (germline): SEHNR, FQNEAQ (reference sequence). This CDR3 contains 15 residues. V lost 5 bases, J lost 3 bases, and 15 bases lay in between. This CDR3 is CASSLGRTYTDTQYF. CDR3 sequence (DNA): TGTGCCAGCAGCCTGGGACGGACATATACAGATACGCAGTATTTT.

Of note for this clonotype: This may stem from a read error, because a much larger clone lies one nucleotide away. As DNA, the CDR3 is TGTGCCAGCAGTTCGCCCGGGACTATGATCACAGATACGCAGTATTTT. Translated, it gives CASSSPGTMITDTQYF. The chain is built from TRBV28 and TRBJ2-3, with 7 nucleotides matching TRBD2. The germline gives CDR1 MDHEN, CDR2 SYDVKM. The V and J ends lost 4 bases and 2 bases, in that order; junction bases with no gene match: 9. The CDR3 spans 16 residues.

The sample holds many counts of this clonotype. The CDR3 protein is CASSSTRAEGRAREQFF. In nucleotides, the CDR3 is TGTGCCAGCTCGTCCACCCGAGCCGAGGGTAGAGCGAGGGAGCAGTTCTTC. The chain recombines TRBV18 with TRBJ2-1; D is perhaps TRBD2 (5 bases). V was clipped by 6 bases and J by 10 bases, with 28 bases between them. The CDR3 is 17 residues long. The germline V gene encodes CDR1 KGHSH and CDR2 LQKENI.

This clonotype was detected ten times or more. The J gene is TRBJ2-7, the V gene TRBV29-1; the match to TRBD2 covers 10 bases. The V segment lost 6 bases and the J segment 0 bases; nucleotides outside the gene matches: 8. CDR3 length: 15 amino acids. Germline loops: CDR1 SQVTM, CDR2 ANQGSEA. CDR3 region: CSVETSGTSSYEQYF. The CDR3 bases are TGCAGCGTAGAAACTAGCGGGACTAGCTCCTACGAGCAGTACTTC.

This clonotype has a count of ten or more. The chain employs TRBV5-5 and TRBJ1-6; no clear D gene. The CDR3 is made up of 14 amino acids. CDR1 and CDR2 from the germline V gene are SGHKS and YYEKEE (reference sequence). Trimming removed 0 bases from V and 4 bases from J, with 5 bases in between. The CDR3 bases are TGTGCCAGCAGCTTGGGACGGTATAATTCACCCCTCCACTTT. Its protein product is CASSLGRYNSPLHF.

The table lists this clonotype with many counts. A read error may account for a junction end that differs from germline. The rearrangement joins TRBV2 to TRBJ1-1, with TRBD1 matching over 7 bases. The CDR3 is 16 residues long. Germline V gives CDR1 SNHLY, CDR2 FYNNEI. In nucleotides, the CDR3 is TGTGCCAGCAGCGAAGGGGGCTTCCCCTCGAACACTGAAGCTTTCTTT. Encoded protein: CASSEGGFPSNTEAFF.

This clonotype was observed many times. This chain connects TRBV6-1 to TRBJ2-3, with 9 bases fitting TRBD2. The CDR3 contains 16 residues. The germline V gene has CDR1 MNHNS and CDR2 SASEGT. V lost 6 bases and J lost 6; bases outside the gene matches: 13. The CDR3 region is CASSPWTAGGWDTQYF. For the CDR3, the DNA is TGTGCCAGCAGCCCCTGGACAGCGGGGGGTTGGGATACGCAGTATTTT.

The table lists this clonotype with many counts. The CDR3: CASGLAGTSGGTSSYNEQFF. The CDR3 nucleotides read TGTGCCAGCGGACTCGCCGGGACTAGCGGGGGGACAAGCTCCTACAATGAGCAGTTCTTC. This chain uses TRBV25-1 with TRBJ2-1; 15 bases map to TRBD2. V was clipped by 8 bases and J by 0 bases; unmatched bases: 14. Germline V gene lookup returns CDR1 MGHDK and CDR2 SYGVNS. This CDR3 has 20 amino acids.

This clonotype was found many times. The chain employs TRBV2 and TRBJ1-5; 7 bases are shared with TRBD1. This CDR3 region has 15 residues. Trimming took 7 bases from V and 7 from J; bases not matched to a gene: 13. In germline, CDR1 is SNHLY, CDR2 FYNNEI. CDR3 sequence (DNA): TGTGCCAGCATGGGAGGAACAGGGGCTGGGCAGCCCCAGCATTTT. Translated: CASMGGTGAGQPQHF.

This clonotype was detected ten times or more. The chain uses TRBV3-1 and TRBJ2-2, with TRBD1 as a possible D gene (6 bases). Germline V CDR1 and CDR2: LGHDT, YNNKEL (reference sequence). Trimming stripped 5 bases from V and 4 bases from J, with 11 bases between. The CDR3 contains 14 residues. CDR3 DNA: TGTGCCAGCAGCGAACAGGGTATCACCGGGGAGCTGTTTTTT. This translates into CASSEQGITGELFF.

This clonotype was seen at least ten times. The chain couples TRBV28 to TRBJ2-7; tentatively, D is TRBD1 (6 bases). The CDR3 is 14 residues long. Germline V CDR1 and CDR2: MDHEN, SYDVKM. Trimming left V 5 bases short and J 4 bases short, with 15 bases between. DNA for the CDR3: TGTGCCAGCAGTCAGACAGGCACTGAATACGAGCAGTACGTC. Translation gives CASSQTGTEYEQYV.

Ten or more counts support this clonotype. CDR3 amino acids: CASSQGMRNQPQHF. The CDR3 coding sequence is TGTGCCAGCAGTCAGGGAATGCGCAATCAGCCCCAGCATTTT. The chain couples TRBV2 to TRBJ1-5; D might be TRBD1 (5 bases). The V and J ends lost 5 bases and 2 bases respectively, with 10 bases between them. The CDR3 loop spans 14 amino acids. Germline V CDR1 and CDR2: SNHLY, FYNNEI.

This clonotype came up many times. V usage is TRBV12-3 or TRBV12-4 and J usage is TRBJ1-2; D might be TRBD1 (6 bases). V was clipped by 5 bases and J by 5 bases, with 21 bases between them. The CDR3 totals 16 residues. CDR3 DNA sequence: TGTGCCAGCAGTCCGACCCGAATCGGAGGGGGATATGGCTACACCTTC. The encoded protein is CASSPTRIGGGYGYTF.

The V and J genes are TRBV14 and TRBJ2-1; 7 nucleotides align to TRBD1. The CDR3 runs to 14 residues. After removal of 10 bases from V and 8 bases from J, the junction contained 14 bases not matched to a gene. Germline CDR1 and CDR2: SGHDN and FVKESK. CDR3 in DNA: TGTGCCACCCACCTGACAGGGTTCAAAGATGAGCAGTTCTTC. Translating it yields CATHLTGFKDEQFF. Looking up the rest from reference TRBV14 and TRBJ2-1 gives the full variable domain: EAGVTQFPSHSVIEKGQTVTLRCDPISGHDNLYWYRRVMGKEIKFLLHFVKESKQDESGMPNNRFLAERTGGTYSTLKVQPAELEDSGVYFCATHLTGFKDEQFFGPGTRLTVL.

At least ten counts were recorded for this clonotype. The rearrangement links TRBV7-3 to TRBJ2-1; 11 positions match TRBD2. J was trimmed by 3 bases and V by 10 bases; bases with no gene match: 2. From germline, CDR1 is SGHTA and CDR2 FQGTGA. The CDR3 has 13 residues. The DNA of the CDR3 is TGTGCCACCGGGACTAGCGGCTACAATGAGCAGTTCTTC. It encodes CATGTSGYNEQFF.